This TCR beta chain was recorded in a study of neurological immune-mediated disorders (dated by TCRdb to about 2019). With respect to the entire study: The study compared peripheral blood TCR-beta repertoires of HTLV-I-associated myelopathy (HAM/TSP) patients, multiple sclerosis patients and healthy controls using UMI-based sequencing. Longitudinal samples, technical triplicates and paired sorted CD4+ and CD8+ T-cell subsets, alongside PBMC samples, were included among the 106 TCR-beta libraries. The cohort was made up of 68 subjects, consisting of some 15 HAM/TSP patients, some 34 multiple sclerosis patients and about 20 healthy controls. The paper's findings and limits, for the study overall: TCR clonal expansion was highest in HAM/TSP patients and lowest in MS patients, with MS patients falling below even healthy controls. No identical CDR3 amino acid sequences were found to be shared among expanded clones across subjects, suggesting that TCR-beta repertoires were private in all groups.

To synthesize cDNA, template-switch 5'RACE was performed with a primer carrying a 10-nucleotide random unique molecular identifier so that each TCR transcript was tagged. Each sequencing run produced over 170 million TCR-beta sequences covering 15-18 subjects. The RNeasy kit was used to extract total RNA. The KAPA Real-time Library Amplification kit was used to amplify TCR-beta VDJ regions with primers for the TCR constant region and the 5'RACE anchor. Sample indexes and Illumina adaptors were added in a first PCR, and a second PCR then increased library yield. After Ampure bead purification, the TCR product of roughly 650 bp was size-selected on a 2% E-gel SizeSelection system. Before pooling, library quality was checked on a Bioanalyzer, concentration was measured with Qubit, and libraries were quantified with the Kapa Library Quantification kit. Paired-end 2 x 150 bp sequencing of the libraries was performed on an Illumina HiSeq 2500. To increase sequence diversity, about 25-31% phiX was spiked into each library pool. The original methods were these. The UMI-based MiGEC pipeline processed quality-filtered reads and removed over 75% of raw TCR sequences during error correction. IMGT germline references were used for alignment of VDJ genes, and clonotypes were defined by a unique CDR3 amino acid sequence together with V-J genes. Clonal expansion, Shannon diversity and CDR3 relatedness were evaluated with VDJtools (CalcPairwiseDistances, ClusterSamples), while phylogenetic trees were built in CLCbio workbench. Expanded clones were defined as having at least 8 unique UMIs, based on coefficient-of-variation modelling across technical triplicates. TCRdb's own reprocessing of the public reads used fastp at Q25 and MiXCR and kept productive beta chains. Rows with a matching CDR3 protein are joined into one entry that keeps the most common DNA and genes. The V and J calls, along with clone size, are taken from TCRdb and not from the paper's own processing. The sample table lists about 39,000 distinct CDR3 sequences, approximately 7% of them with a count of one. Jointly, the top ten make up 5.7% of the sample.

The healthy controls were volunteers from a blood bank in Maryland, USA. For the sorted-subset TCR libraries, the starting material was around 1 million sorted CD4+ or CD8+ T cells. Peripheral blood was subjected to Ficoll-Hypaque density gradient centrifugation to isolate PBMCs, which were then cryopreserved in liquid nitrogen. Paired sorted CD4+ and CD8+ subsets came from healthy controls, HAM/TSP patients and MS patients. V is clipped by 2 bases and J by 3 bases, and the sequence between their germline boundaries is 10 bases long. Reading from cysteine to phenylalanine, the CDR3 counts 15 amino acids. Here the CDR3 DNA is all that survives: 45 bases in frame from base 1. This clonotype was counted at least ten times. Its antigen is currently not known. One base away there is no much larger clone; base qualities are not given.

Sequencing was done on a sample of CD4+ T cells from blood. The sequence links TRBV12-3 or TRBV12-4 to TRBJ2-2; no D gene can be assigned with confidence. The TCR originated in a man over 45 in good health. CDR3 protein: CASSLNGFDTGELFF. The DNA sequence is given as TGTGCCAGCAGTTTAAATGGGTTCGACACCGGGGAGCTGTTTTTT.